Below are 11 T cell receptor beta chains sequenced from a single sample in a study of blood T cell repertoires in COVID-19. Assay used: immunoSEQ multiplex PCR; TCRdb lists only in-frame clones, some missing. The sample records 50,000 to 70,000 clones, 90% being singletons. The sample consisted of peripheral blood. The receptors were sampled from a human donor with active COVID-19. The donor label of this sample is uncertain.

This chain joins TRBV2 and TRBJ2-3, with TRBD2 matching 11 bases. Looked up from germline, CDR1 is SNHLY and CDR2 is FYNNEI. The length of the CDR3 is 14 residues. The trim removed 2 bases at V and 5 bases at J, leaving 0 bases unmatched. CDR3 bases: TGTGCCAGCAGTGAACTAGCGGGAGGAGATACGCAGTATTTT. The encoded protein is CASSELAGGDTQYF.

This clone came up once. The chain links TRBV19 to TRBJ2-2; 8 nucleotides agree with TRBD1. Germline loops: CDR1 LNHDA, CDR2 SQIVND (reference sequence). CDR3 size: 15 residues. Unmatched junction bases numbered 8, after V lost 4 bases and J lost 7 bases. CDR3 in amino acids: CASSTGDRFGGELFF. DNA for the CDR3: TGTGCCAGTAGTACAGGGGACAGGTTTGGCGGGGAGCTGTTTTTT.

The chain links TRBV11-2 to TRBJ2-2; the D is unclear. V was cut by 2 bases and J by 1 base, with 8 bases left in between. CDR3 length: 15 residues. Germline values: CDR1 SGHAT, CDR2 FQNNGV. The CDR3 loop is CASSLRSGNTGELFF. The CDR3 nucleotides read TGTGCCAGCAGCTTAAGGTCGGGGAACACCGGGGAGCTGTTTTTT.

The V and J genes are TRBV6-5 and TRBJ1-6; D not resolved. V lost 6 bases and J 9 bases, leaving 15 bases between the germline ends. From germline, CDR1 is MNHEY and CDR2 SVGAGI. The CDR3 is made up of 14 amino acids. DNA for the CDR3: TGTGCCAGCAGCCACCCCGAATTGGCTTCACCCCTCCACTTT. This gives the protein CASSHPELASPLHF.

The chain links TRBV4-3 to TRBJ1-6, with D perhaps matching TRBD1 (5 bases). This CDR3 contains 15 residues. Germline V gene lookup returns CDR1 LGHNA and CDR2 YSLEER. The ends were cut back, 4 bases at V and 9 bases at J, with 16 bases in the middle. CDR3 sequence reads: CASSPTGRDGSPLHF. CDR3 sequence (DNA): TGCGCCAGCAGCCCAACCGGCAGGGATGGTTCACCCCTCCACTTT.

DNA for the CDR3: TGTGCCAGCAGTGAAAGGGCTAGCGGTGGCTATGAGCAGTTCTTC. This sequence encodes CASSERASGGYEQFF. V is TRBV6-4 and J is TRBJ2-1; TRBD2 agrees at 7 bases. In germline, CDR1 is MRHNA, CDR2 SNTAGT. J gave up 8 bases and V 3 bases, and 10 bases lay outside the gene matches. The CDR3 length is 15 residues.

This rearrangement joins TRBV30 to TRBJ2-5; TRBD1 might be the D (6 bases). The V and J ends lost 2 bases and 4 bases respectively, with 8 bases between them. Germline assignment: CDR1 GTSNPN and CDR2 SVGIG (reference sequence). This CDR3 contains 12 residues. The CDR3 region has the DNA TGTGCCTGGAGTACAGGGCGAGAGACCCAGTACTTC. Protein: CAWSTGRETQYF.

The V and J genes are TRBV7-9 and TRBJ2-1; 14 bases are a match to TRBD2. The germline gives CDR1 SEHNR, CDR2 FQNEAQ (reference sequence). Trimming removed 5 bases from V and 8 bases from J; junction bases left unmatched: 8. This CDR3 contains 16 residues. CDR3 amino acids: CASSASGTSGSDEQFF. CDR3 sequence (DNA): TGTGCCAGCAGCGCGTCCGGGACTAGCGGGAGCGATGAGCAGTTCTTC.

This clone was observed a single time. The chain combines TRBV3-1 (or the pseudogene TRBV3-2) with TRBJ2-7; D may be TRBD1 (6 bases). Germline V gene data show CDR1 as LGHDT and CDR2 as YNNKEL (reference sequence). Trimming cost V 5 bases and J 2 bases, with 16 bases left between them. This CDR3 spans 15 amino acids. CDR3 nucleotides: TGTGCCAGCAGCTTCTCAGGGGCTGATACCTACGAGCAGTACTTC. Its protein is CASSFSGADTYEQYF.

This chain links TRBV28 with TRBJ1-1; no firm D call. CDR1 MDHEN and CDR2 SYDVKM come from the germline V gene. Deletions cut 7 bases from V and 4 bases from J, with 13 bases between. The CDR3 totals 13 residues. DNA for the CDR3: TGTGCCAGCACCTCCTCAGGTGTCACTGAAGCTTTCTTT. Amino acids: CASTSSGVTEAFF.

The chain carries TRBV7-2 and TRBJ2-2, with D possibly matching TRBD2 (6 bases). Trimming cost V 5 bases and J 3 bases, with 13 bases left between them. CDR1 is SGHTA and CDR2 is FQGNSA in the germline V gene. The CDR3 runs 15 residues. As DNA, the CDR3 is TGTGCCAGCAGCCCGACCGGCGGGGACACCGGGGAGCTGTTTTTT. Its translation: CASSPTGGDTGELFF.